Each of the 31 T cell receptor beta chains below was sequenced from the same sample in a study of shared clonotypes between healthy human individuals. The assay was immunoSEQ multiplex PCR, and TCRdb's table has in-frame clones only and misses some. The table lists roughly 640,000 clones, around 74% of them singletons. Sequenced input: memory CD4+ T cells sorted from blood. Subset indicated: CD45RA-negative fraction. The source is a woman aged 25 to 45 in good health.

The chain recombines TRBV7-2 with TRBJ1-4; unclear D gene. Trimming left V 1 base short and J 7 bases short, with 4 bases between. The CDR3 consists of 12 residues. CDR1 is SGHTA, CDR2 FQGNSA, per germline. The CDR3 nucleotides read TGTGCCAGCAGCTTAGTGCCTGAAAAACTGTTTTTT. Protein: CASSLVPEKLFF.

This chain links TRBV15 with TRBJ1-4; TRBD1 might be the D (5 bases). The CDR3 loop spans 14 amino acids. Trimming left V 0 bases short and J 10 bases short, with 12 bases between. Germline CDR1 LNHNV, CDR2 YYDKDF (reference sequence). CDR3 bases: TGTGCCACCAGCAGAGATCAGGGAATGGTAAAACTGTTTTTT. Protein: CATSRDQGMVKLFF.

The J gene is TRBJ1-5, the V gene TRBV21-1. TRBV21-1 counts as a pseudogene. The CDR3 length is 15 residues. The CDR3 protein is CAELKTGRKNQPQHF. CDR3 bases: TGTGCCGAACTTAAAACCGGGAGGAAGAATCAGCCCCAGCATTTT.

V and J are TRBV2 and TRBJ1-2, with no clear D. The germline V gene encodes CDR1 SNHLY and CDR2 FYNNEI. The CDR3 length is 14 residues. V lost 2 bases and J 7 bases, leaving 14 bases between the germline ends. The CDR3 loop is CASSERPDSIGYTF. The CDR3 DNA reads TGTGCCAGCAGTGAAAGGCCGGACTCTATTGGCTACACCTTC.

About this clone: Since a much larger clone is just one base distant, this may be a read error. Other DNA sequences in the sample encode the same CDR3. V and J are TRBV5-1 and TRBJ2-1; 7 nucleotides align to TRBD2. Germline V CDR1 and CDR2: SGHRS, YFSETQ. V trimming: 0 bases; J trimming: 3 bases; junction bases outside the gene matches: 3. The CDR3 covers 15 residues. This CDR3 reads CASSLDSSGYNEQFF. The CDR3 DNA sequence: TGCGCCAGCAGCTTGGATTCTAGCGGCTACAATGAGCAGTTCTTC.

This rearrangement joins TRBV5-1 to TRBJ2-5; 7 bases match TRBD2. Germline V lookup: CDR1 SGHRS, CDR2 YFSETQ. Trimming at V came to 2 bases and at J to 5 bases, leaving 6 bases not matched to a gene. This CDR3 is built from 14 residues. The DNA of the CDR3 is TGCGCCAGCAGCTTCTTGGCGGGAGAGGAGACCCAGTACTTC. Encoded protein: CASSFLAGEETQYF.

In the case of this clone: This may come from a read error, since a much larger clone is one base off. Additional DNA sequences in this sample encode the identical CDR3. The V gene is TRBV7-2, the J gene TRBJ2-1; tentatively, D is TRBD1 (5 bases). Germline V gene lookup returns CDR1 SGHTA and CDR2 FQGNSA. Trimming took 5 bases from V and 4 from J, leaving 9 bases between them. The CDR3 consists of 13 residues. This CDR3 reads CASSLQGYNEQFF. The CDR3 DNA sequence: TGTGCCAGCAGCCTTCAGGGTTACAATGAGCAGTTCTTC.

V gene TRBV28 combines with J gene TRBJ2-1; TRBD2 aligns across 8 bases. Per germline, CDR1 MDHEN and CDR2 SYDVKM. V was clipped by 5 bases and J by 4 bases; unmatched bases: 10. The CDR3 length is 16 residues. CDR3 protein: CASSPHLAGAYNEQFF. CDR3 coding DNA: TGTGCCAGCAGTCCTCACCTAGCGGGCGCTTACAATGAGCAGTTCTTC.

The genes are TRBV4-2 and TRBJ1-6; D unclear. The CDR3 has 14 amino acids. Trimming stripped 4 bases from V and 8 bases from J, with 12 bases between. CDR1 LGHNA and CDR2 YNFKEQ come from the germline V gene. CDR3 residues: CASSPNRGDSPLHF. The DNA of the CDR3 is TGTGCCAGCAGCCCTAATCGGGGTGATTCACCCCTCCACTTT.

V gene TRBV6-5 combines with J gene TRBJ1-1; a possible D gene is TRBD1 (6 bases). V was shortened by 7 bases and J by 1 base, with 13 bases between the two germline ends. Germline V gene sequence: CDR1 MNHEY, CDR2 SVGAGI. This CDR3 comprises 14 residues. This CDR3 is CASKHGTSNTEAFF. DNA for the CDR3: TGTGCCAGCAAACACGGGACATCGAACACTGAAGCTTTCTTT.

The table lists this clone with many counts. The rearrangement uses TRBV27 and TRBJ2-2, with D possibly TRBD2 on 5 matching bases. Trimming took off 7 bases at V and 8 bases at J, with 20 bases between the two ends. Germline CDR1 is MNHEY and CDR2 is SMNVEV (reference sequence). This CDR3 comprises 15 residues. Here the CDR3 DNA reads TGTGCCAGCACTCCGAGGGCCTCTCTCGGAGGGGAGCTGTTTTTT. It yields the protein CASTPRASLGGELFF.

CDR3 DNA sequence: TGTGCCAGCAGCCGCCGGGTCACAGGGGACCCTAACTATGGCTACACCTTC. Translating it yields CASSRRVTGDPNYGYTF. The V and J genes are TRBV5-6 and TRBJ1-2; 7 positions match TRBD1. CDR3 size: 17 residues. The junction had 12 bases not matched to a gene; V was cut back by 4 bases and J by 0 bases. From germline, CDR1 is SGHDT and CDR2 YYEEEE.

This chain joins TRBV28 and TRBJ1-1, with unresolved D. The CDR3 loop spans 12 amino acids. Trimming cost V 3 bases and J 3 bases, with 5 bases left between them. Germline CDR1 reads MDHEN; CDR2 reads SYDVKM. The CDR3 DNA reads TGTGCCAGCAGTTTCTGGGACACTGAAGCTTTCTTT. Protein product: CASSFWDTEAFF.

The chain uses TRBV6-1 and TRBJ2-7; TRBD1 matches 11 bases. The CDR3 spans 15 residues. The J segment lost 6 bases and the V segment lost 5 bases, leaving 9 bases of the junction unmatched. The germline CDR1 and CDR2 sequences are MNHNS and SASEGT. DNA for the CDR3: TGTGCCAGCAGTCCCCGGACAGGGGGCTTTCCCGAGCAGTACTTC. It translates to CASSPRTGGFPEQYF.

This clone was counted a single time. The genes are TRBV28 and TRBJ1-1, with 8 bases aligning to TRBD1. The germline CDR1 and CDR2 sequences are MDHEN and SYDVKM. Germline trimming cut 6 bases from V and 1 base from J; bases unmatched to any gene: 7. The CDR3 is 15 residues long. The DNA of the CDR3 is TGTGCCAGCAGACCTACAGGGACAGGGAACACTGAAGCTTTCTTT. It translates to CASRPTGTGNTEAFF.

Many counts were recorded for this clone. The chain is built from TRBV25-1 and TRBJ2-5; D possibly corresponds to TRBD2 (5 bases). Germline loops: CDR1 MGHDK, CDR2 SYGVNS. Trimming removed 1 base at V and 2 bases at J, with 20 bases between. The CDR3 covers 18 residues. The CDR3 reads CASSESLGGTELQETQYF. For the CDR3, the DNA is TGTGCCAGCAGTGAATCGTTAGGAGGTACTGAACTACAAGAGACCCAGTACTTC. Combining the CDR3 with reference TRBV25-1 and TRBJ2-5 gives the whole variable domain EADIYQTPRYLVIGTGKKITLECSQTMGHDKMYWYQQDPGMELHLIHYSYGVNSTEKGDLSSESTVSRIRTEHFPLTLESARPSHTSQYLCASSESLGGTELQETQYFGPGTRLLVL.

The chain carries TRBV2 and TRBJ1-2; D might be TRBD1 (6 bases). The CDR3 covers 13 residues. Germline lookup yields CDR1 SNHLY and CDR2 FYNNEI. V was pared by 6 bases and J by 2 bases, with 10 bases between. DNA of the CDR3: TGTGCCAGCAGAGTTGGACAGAACTATGGCTACACCTTC. This gives the protein CASRVGQNYGYTF.

This rearrangement joins TRBV4-1 to TRBJ2-7; a possible D gene is TRBD2 (6 bases). Looked up from germline, CDR1 is MGHRA and CDR2 is YSYEKL. This CDR3 spans 16 amino acids. The V gene lost 6 bases and the J gene lost 5 bases, with 23 bases spanning the gap. The CDR3 nucleotides are TGCGCCAGCAGTCGAGGCGGGGAGGACTGGGCCGACGAGCAGTACTTC. Residues: CASSRGGEDWADEQYF.

This clone was seen a few times. Other nucleotide sequences in the sample specify the same CDR3. The chain is built from TRBV28 and TRBJ2-3; D is tentatively TRBD1 or TRBD2 (5 bases each). V dropped 2 bases and J dropped 3 bases, with 12 bases sitting between them. The germline gives CDR1 MDHEN, CDR2 SYDVKM. The length of the CDR3 is 15 residues. CDR3 sequence: CASSLPRGVTDTQYF. DNA of the CDR3: TGTGCCAGCAGTTTACCCCGAGGGGTGACAGATACGCAGTATTTT.

With respect to this clone: Other DNA sequences in the sample encode the same CDR3. The V gene is TRBV28, the J gene TRBJ2-1; 7 bases fit TRBD2. After removal of 5 bases from V and 6 bases from J, the junction contained 4 bases not matched to a gene. The CDR3 extends over 13 amino acids. Germline CDR1 and CDR2: MDHEN and SYDVKM. CDR3: CASSTSVLNEQFF. In nucleotides, the CDR3 is TGTGCCAGCAGTACTAGCGTACTCAATGAGCAGTTCTTC.

In its sample, this clone was seen many times. The chain joins TRBV2 to TRBJ2-5, with D hard to call. Germline V gene lookup returns CDR1 SNHLY and CDR2 FYNNEI. The CDR3 is 15 residues long. V lost 2 bases, J lost 8 bases, and 18 bases lay in between. In DNA form, the CDR3 reads TGTGCCAGCAGTGAAATGTCTGCCGTCGTAGTAACCCAGTACTTC. Residues: CASSEMSAVVVTQYF.

On this clone itself: Other nucleotide sequences in the sample specify the same CDR3. The V and J genes are TRBV2 and TRBJ2-3; TRBD2 agrees at 11 bases. The CDR3 sequence is 15 residues long. With V trimmed by 6 bases and J by 1 base, 3 bases remained unmatched. Germline assignment: CDR1 SNHLY and CDR2 FYNNEI. CDR3 in DNA: TGTGCCAGCAGGTTACTAGCGGGAGGCACAGATACGCAGTATTTT. Translation gives CASRLLAGGTDTQYF.

The J gene is TRBJ2-3, the V gene TRBV28; D uncertain. Germline V gene data show CDR1 as MDHEN and CDR2 as SYDVKM. The CDR3 has 12 amino acids. The ends were cut back, 8 bases at V and 9 bases at J, with 15 bases in the middle. CDR3 sequence reads: CASRVAAATQYF. As DNA, the CDR3 is TGTGCCAGCCGAGTTGCAGCCGCGACGCAGTATTTT. Variable domain in full (rest from reference TRBV28 and TRBJ2-3): DVKVTQSSRYLVKRTGEKVFLECVQDMDHENMFWYRQDPGLGLRLIYFSYDVKMKEKGDIPEGYSVSREKKERFSLILESASTNQTSMYLCASRVAAATQYFGPGTRLTVL.

The CDR3 DNA reads TGTGCCAGCAGTGTTTCCGACCGAAACACCATATATTTT. It specifies CASSVSDRNTIYF. This rearrangement joins TRBV2 to TRBJ1-3; D is uncertain. Per germline, CDR1 SNHLY and CDR2 FYNNEI. The CDR3 is 13 residues long. With 4 bases removed from V and 5 bases from J, the gap between germline ends came to 9 bases.

With regard to this clone: The junction shows a germline mismatch at one end, possibly a read error. V gene TRBV12-5 combines with J gene TRBJ2-5; tentatively, D is TRBD1 or TRBD2 (5 bases each). The CDR3 has 22 amino acids. Germline V gene sequence: CDR1 LGHNT, CDR2 FRNRAP. The CDR3 nucleotides read TGTGCTAGTGCCCTGGTAGGTCCGGGACGCCTAAAATTGGAATACCGCCAAAAGACCCAGTACTTC. Protein sequence: CASALVGPGRLKLEYRQKTQYF.

This chain uses TRBV30 with TRBJ1-4; D is unclear. V gave up 2 bases and J gave up 5 bases, with 6 bases separating them. CDR1 is GTSNPN, CDR2 SVGIG, per germline (reference sequence). The CDR3 has 12 residues. DNA of the CDR3: TGTGCCTGGAGTACCAGAAATGAAAAACTGTTTTTT. It encodes CAWSTRNEKLFF.

The rearrangement joins TRBV19 to TRBJ2-6; D gene uncertain. The CDR3 has 15 amino acids. CDR1 LNHDA and CDR2 SQIVND come from the germline V gene (reference sequence). Trimming cost V 4 bases and J 1 base, with 8 bases left between them. CDR3 protein: CASSKLGSGANVLTF. DNA for the CDR3: TGTGCCAGTAGTAAGCTTGGGTCTGGGGCCAACGTCCTGACTTTC.

The genes are TRBV7-2 and TRBJ2-5; D not resolved. Trimming pared 2 bases from V and 2 bases from J, leaving 12 bases between. Germline loops: CDR1 SGHTA, CDR2 FQGNSA. CDR3 size: 15 residues. CDR3 protein: CASSLSFPGQETQYF. CDR3 DNA: TGTGCCAGCAGCTTATCATTCCCTGGGCAAGAGACCCAGTACTTC.

As concerns this clone: The same CDR3 is also encoded by other DNA sequences in this sample. This CDR3 is CASSLDSYNEQFF. CDR3 DNA: TGTGCCAGCTCATTGGACTCCTACAATGAGCAGTTCTTC. The chain links TRBV2 to TRBJ2-1; D call uncertain. Trimming removed 8 bases at V and 0 bases at J, with 8 bases between. From germline, CDR1 is SNHLY and CDR2 FYNNEI. CDR3 length: 13 residues.

There are a few counts of this clone. V is TRBV6-5 and J is TRBJ1-1; 10 nucleotides align to TRBD1. The germline V gene encodes CDR1 MNHEY and CDR2 SVGAGI. The CDR3 covers 15 residues. V trimming: 5 bases; J trimming: 4 bases; junction bases outside the gene matches: 7. The CDR3 DNA is TGTGCCAGCAGTCAACCGGGACAGGGGCCCACTGAAGCTTTCTTT. It codes for CASSQPGQGPTEAFF.

V gene TRBV7-6 combines with J gene TRBJ2-5, with 8 bases that match TRBD1. Germline assignment: CDR1 SGHVS and CDR2 FNYEAQ. The CDR3 consists of 15 residues. Germline trimming cut 2 bases from V and 5 bases from J; bases unmatched to any gene: 7. As DNA, the CDR3 is TGTGCCAGCAGCTTAATGACAGGGGTAGGGGAGACCCAGTACTTC. As protein: CASSLMTGVGETQYF.